The 16 T cell receptor beta chains given below trace back to one sample, sequenced in a study of T cells expressing NK-cell markers (dated by TCRdb to about 2020). Preparation of the library involved 5' RACE. Sequencing took place on an Illumina HiSeq 2000. After reprocessing by TCRdb, each CDR3 protein sequence is one entry, and no DNA is given. For this sample, the table gives approximately 460,000 distinct CDR3 sequences. 6% to 9.5% of the sample comes from the top ten. Input material: blood T cells: a sorted CD56 or NKG2C T cell subset, CD4+ or CD8+ T cells, or bulk PBMC T cells (not recorded which). The receptor set was obtained from a woman between 18 and 70 years old in good health.

V usage is TRBV9 and J usage is TRBJ2-1. Germline V gene lookup returns CDR1 SGDLS and CDR2 YYNGEE. The CDR3 extends over 17 amino acids. CDR3 in amino acids: CASSLEGVGSPYNEQFF.

The chain has TRBV11-3 and TRBJ2-1. CDR3 size: 17 residues. Germline lookup yields CDR1 SGHNT and CDR2 YENEEA. Here the CDR3 reads CASSLVSGAYSYNEQFF.

This sequence joins TRBV12-3 or TRBV12-4 and TRBJ1-2; TCRdb lists TRBD1, though no DNA is available to test this call. This CDR3 comprises 15 residues. This chain's CDR3 is CASSTTGARRYGYTF.

The chain uses TRBV30 and TRBJ2-1; lacking DNA, the TRBD1 call made by TCRdb goes unchecked. Germline assignment: CDR1 GTSNPN and CDR2 SVGIG (reference sequence). This CDR3 is built from 16 residues. This CDR3 reads CAWRIVGQGLEGEQFF.

This sequence joins TRBV12-3 or TRBV12-4 and TRBJ2-2; there is no DNA to check the TCRdb D call of TRBD2. The CDR3 is made up of 15 amino acids. This CDR3 reads CASSLRTTNTGELFF.

The chain recombines TRBV12-3 or TRBV12-4 with TRBJ2-5; as DNA is missing, the TRBD1 call by TCRdb cannot be tested. There are 15 residues in the CDR3. The chain's CDR3 is CASSLAGTGRETQYF.

The rearrangement joins TRBV5-1 to TRBJ2-1; the D gene TCRdb calls, TRBD2, cannot be checked with no DNA. The CDR3 runs 15 residues. Germline V gene lookup returns CDR1 SGHRS and CDR2 YFSETQ. This CDR3 reads CASSLAASVSNEQFF.

The V call is TRBV19, the J call TRBJ2-1. The V gene's germline CDR1 is LNHDA and CDR2 SQIVND (reference sequence). The CDR3 loop spans 16 amino acids. The CDR3 region is CASSVSGGSYYNEQFF.

The gene calls are TRBV27 and TRBJ1-6; TCRdb's D call of TRBD1 is untestable without DNA. The germline CDR1 and CDR2 sequences are MNHEY and SMNVEV (reference sequence). The CDR3 runs to 14 residues. CDR3 in amino acids: CASTPTGPNSPLHF.

The chain combines TRBV12-3 or TRBV12-4 with TRBJ2-7; TCRdb's D call of TRBD1 is untestable without DNA. The CDR3 contains 14 residues. CDR3 sequence: CASTNGGSHYEQYF.

The rearrangement uses TRBV10-3 and TRBJ2-7; lacking DNA, the TRBD2 call made by TCRdb goes unchecked. This CDR3 has 14 residues. The germline V gene encodes CDR1 ENHRY and CDR2 SYGVKD. This chain's CDR3 is CAINPGLAAYEQYF.

This sequence joins TRBV3-1 and TRBJ2-2; TCRdb selects TRBD1, and the lack of DNA leaves this call unchecked. Germline V gives CDR1 LGHDT, CDR2 YNNKEL (reference sequence). CDR3 size: 17 residues. The CDR3 is CASNNPPLAGTTGELFF.

The chain joins TRBV12-3 or TRBV12-4 to TRBJ1-1; with no DNA, the TCRdb D assignment of TRBD1 cannot be verified. The CDR3 has 15 amino acids. CDR3 protein: CASSLGQGTNTEAFF.

This chain joins TRBV6-1 and TRBJ1-4; the D call from TCRdb, TRBD1, cannot be confirmed without DNA. Germline CDR1 reads MNHNS; CDR2 reads SASEGT. The CDR3 is 13 residues long. CDR3 region: CASIRTEGEKLFF.

The CDR3: CASSHQALGGYTF. The chain is built from TRBV3-1 and TRBJ1-2. Germline CDR1 reads LGHDT; CDR2 reads YNNKEL (reference sequence). The CDR3 spans 13 residues. The full variable domain, its missing parts supplied by reference TRBV3-1 and TRBJ1-2, is DTAVSQTPKYLVTQMGNDKSIKCEQNLGHDTMYWYKQDSKKFLKIMFSYNNKELIINETVPNRFSPKSPDKAHLNLHINSLELGDSAVYFCASSHQALGGYTFGSGTRLTVV.

This rearrangement joins TRBV4-3 to TRBJ2-5; TCRdb's assignment of TRBD2 cannot be checked, as there is no DNA. Per germline, CDR1 LGHNA and CDR2 YSLEER. This CDR3 comprises 15 residues. The CDR3: CASSQTSAEGETQYF.